The present T cell receptor (beta chain) was sequenced within a study of T-cell memory formation after mild COVID-19. Study-level results: Among contracting clones, CD4+ were mainly CM/EM and CD8+ enriched in EMRA. Clones that got smaller from day 15 to 85 had even CD4/CD8, while clones growing later tipped toward CD4+.

Trimming removed 4 bases at V and 5 bases at J, with 12 bases between. Germline assignment: CDR1 SGHRS and CDR2 YFSETQ. This CDR3 is built from 13 residues. TCRdb reanalysed the 5' RACE reads using MiXCR and keeps one entry per CDR3 protein. The data contain roughly 340,000 distinct CDR3 sequences, around a fifth of them seen just once; the ten biggest clones take up roughly a fifth. This clonotype was counted a few times. Its antigen is unidentified. The clonotype originates from a man in his late teens or twenties who had mild COVID-19 (a few samples of this study predate the infection). Cell type and time point are not known. V gene TRBV5-1 combines with J gene TRBJ2-5, with D possibly being TRBD1 or TRBD2 (5 bases each). The sample was PBMCs or a T cell subset sorted from them (not recorded which). The CDR3 loop reads CASSPGTDETQYF. The DNA of the CDR3 is TGCGCCAGCAGCCCTGGGACCGACGAGACCCAGTACTTC.